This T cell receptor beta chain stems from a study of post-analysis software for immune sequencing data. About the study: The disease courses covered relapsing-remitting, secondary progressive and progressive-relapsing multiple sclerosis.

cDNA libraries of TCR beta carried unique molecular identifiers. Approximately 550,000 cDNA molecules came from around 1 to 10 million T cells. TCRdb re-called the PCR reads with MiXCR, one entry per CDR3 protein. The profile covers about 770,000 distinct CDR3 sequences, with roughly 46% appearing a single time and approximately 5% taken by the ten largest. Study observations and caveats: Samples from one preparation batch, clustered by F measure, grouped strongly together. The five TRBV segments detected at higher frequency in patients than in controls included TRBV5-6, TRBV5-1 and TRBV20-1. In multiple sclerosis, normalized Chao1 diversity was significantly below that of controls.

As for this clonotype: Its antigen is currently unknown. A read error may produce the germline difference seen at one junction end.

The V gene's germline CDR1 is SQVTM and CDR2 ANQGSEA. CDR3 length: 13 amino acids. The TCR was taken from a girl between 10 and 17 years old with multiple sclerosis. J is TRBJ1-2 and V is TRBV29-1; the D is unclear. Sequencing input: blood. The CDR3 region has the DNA TGCAGCGTTACCTGGGCAGCCAACTATGGCCACACCTTC. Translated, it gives CSVTWAANYGHTF.